The source of this TCR beta chain is a study of blood T cell repertoires in COVID-19. J lost 0 bases, V lost 5 bases, and 2 bases had no gene match. Germline-derived CDR1 and CDR2 are SEHNR and FQNEAQ (reference sequence). CDR3 length: 15 amino acids. TCRdb keeps only in-frame clones here, not all; method: immunoSEQ multiplex PCR. The sample records a few hundred thousand clones, roughly 84% being singletons. V gene TRBV7-9 combines with J gene TRBJ1-1; TRBD1 matches 11 bases. The receptor was isolated from a woman in her twenties or thirties who had recovered from COVID-19. The sample was PBMCs or T cells enriched from blood (not recorded which). The chain's CDR3 is CASSRTGGLNTEAFF. The DNA for the CDR3 is TGTGCCAGCAGCAGGACAGGGGGCCTGAACACTGAAGCTTTCTTT.